Here is one TCR beta chain with its context. What it binds is unknown. Under the authors' procedure: ImmunoSEQ output held junction-only sequences without quality scores, so filtering differed. Only in-frame clones appear in the TCRdb table, and some are missing; sequencing was by immunoSEQ multiplex PCR. V, J and clone size derive from that table, while D and trimming were established from the DNA sequence. Here the sample spans 2.3 million or so clones, over 90% being singletons. The data belong to a study of shared clonotypes between healthy human individuals. Across the study: Three plates were used per donor for CD4 naive, three for CD4 memory, two for CD8 naive and one for CD8 memory. Study findings and constraints: Despite large depth, rarefaction showed incomplete sorted-subset sequencing.

V lost 2 bases and J 6 bases, leaving 11 bases between the germline ends. This CDR3 is 14 amino acids long. Germline assignment: CDR1 SGHTA and CDR2 FQGTGA. The sequencing sample was made of naive CD4+ T cells from PBMCs. The subset denotes: CD45RA+ positively selected. This chain connects TRBV7-3 to TRBJ2-1; D uncertain. The receptor was derived from a man younger than 35 in good health. Some clones in this sample may be carry-over from other donors' samples. The CDR3 reads CASSLFQSPNEQFF. In nucleotides, the CDR3 is TGTGCCAGCAGCTTATTCCAGAGTCCCAATGAGCAGTTCTTC. Full variable domain (missing parts from reference TRBV7-3 and TRBJ2-1): GAGVSQTPSNKVTEKGKYVELRCDPISGHTALYWYRQSLGQGPEFLIYFQGTGAADDSGLPNDRFFAVRPEGSVSTLKIQRTERGDSAVYLCASSLFQSPNEQFFGPGTRLTVL.